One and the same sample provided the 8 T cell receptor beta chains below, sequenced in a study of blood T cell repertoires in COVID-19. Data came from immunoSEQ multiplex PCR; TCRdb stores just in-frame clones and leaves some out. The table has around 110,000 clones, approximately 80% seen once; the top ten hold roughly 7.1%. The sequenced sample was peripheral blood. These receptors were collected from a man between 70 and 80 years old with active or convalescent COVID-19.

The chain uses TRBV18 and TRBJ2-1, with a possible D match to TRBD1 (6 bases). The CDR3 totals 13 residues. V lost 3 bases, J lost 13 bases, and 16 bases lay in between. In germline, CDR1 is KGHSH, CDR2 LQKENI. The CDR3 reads CASSPGGGAEQFF. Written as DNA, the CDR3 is TGTGCCAGCTCACCCGGTGGGGGCGCGGAACAGTTCTTC.

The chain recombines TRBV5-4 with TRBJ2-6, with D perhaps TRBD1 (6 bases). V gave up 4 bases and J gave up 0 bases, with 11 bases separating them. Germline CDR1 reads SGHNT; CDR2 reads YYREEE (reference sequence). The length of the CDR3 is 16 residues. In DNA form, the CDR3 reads TGTGCCAGCAGCACAGGGCCCAGCTCTGGGGCCAACGTCCTGACTTTC. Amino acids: CASSTGPSSGANVLTF.

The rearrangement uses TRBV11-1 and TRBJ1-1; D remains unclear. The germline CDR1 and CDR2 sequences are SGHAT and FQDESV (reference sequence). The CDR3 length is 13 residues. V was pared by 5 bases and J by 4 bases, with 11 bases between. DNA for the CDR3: TGTGCCAGCAGCGCCACTGAGGGCACTGAAGCTTTCTTT. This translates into CASSATEGTEAFF.

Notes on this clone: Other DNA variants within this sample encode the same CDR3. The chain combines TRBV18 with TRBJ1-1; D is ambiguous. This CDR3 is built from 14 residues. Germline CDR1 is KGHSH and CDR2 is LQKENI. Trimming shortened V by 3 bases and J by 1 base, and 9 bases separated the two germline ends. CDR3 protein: CASSPAPGNTEAFF. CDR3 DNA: TGTGCCAGCTCACCTGCACCCGGGAACACTGAAGCTTTCTTT.

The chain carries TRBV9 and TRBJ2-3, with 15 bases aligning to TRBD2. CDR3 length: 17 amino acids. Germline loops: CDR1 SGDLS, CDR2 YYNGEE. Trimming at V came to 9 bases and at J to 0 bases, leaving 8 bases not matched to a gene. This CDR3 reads CAKTRTSGRGSTDTQYF. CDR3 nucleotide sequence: TGTGCCAAAACCCGGACTAGCGGGAGGGGGAGCACAGATACGCAGTATTTT. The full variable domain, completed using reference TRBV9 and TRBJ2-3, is DSGVTQTPKHLITATGQRVTLRCSPRSGDLSVYWYQQSLDQGLQFLIQYYNGEERAKGNILERFSAQQFPDLHSELNLSSLELGDSALYFCAKTRTSGRGSTDTQYFGPGTRLTVL.

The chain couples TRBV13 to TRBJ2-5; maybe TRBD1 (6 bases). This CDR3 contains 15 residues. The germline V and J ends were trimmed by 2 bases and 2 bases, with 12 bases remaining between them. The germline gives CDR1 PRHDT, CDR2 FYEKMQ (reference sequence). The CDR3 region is CASSLWTDKQETQYF. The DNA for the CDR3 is TGTGCCAGCAGCTTATGGACAGACAAACAAGAGACCCAGTACTTC.

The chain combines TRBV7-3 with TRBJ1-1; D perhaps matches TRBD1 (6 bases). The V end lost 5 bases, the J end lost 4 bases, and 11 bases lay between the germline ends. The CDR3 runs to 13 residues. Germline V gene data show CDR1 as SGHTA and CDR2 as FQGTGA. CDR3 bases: TGTGCCAGCAGCCCAGGGGAGAGCACTGAAGCTTTCTTT. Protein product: CASSPGESTEAFF. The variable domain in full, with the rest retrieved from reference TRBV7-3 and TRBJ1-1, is GAGVSQTPSNKVTEKGKYVELRCDPISGHTALYWYRQSLGQGPEFLIYFQGTGAADDSGLPNDRFFAVRPEGSVSTLKIQRTERGDSAVYLCASSPGESTEAFFGQGTRLTVV.

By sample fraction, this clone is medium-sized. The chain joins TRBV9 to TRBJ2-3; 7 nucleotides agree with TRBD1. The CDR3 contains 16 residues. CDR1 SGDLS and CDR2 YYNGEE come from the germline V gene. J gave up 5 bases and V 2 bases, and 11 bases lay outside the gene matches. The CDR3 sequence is CASSVSRTGAGDTQYF. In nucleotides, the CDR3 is TGTGCCAGCAGCGTTTCCCGGACAGGAGCCGGAGATACGCAGTATTTT. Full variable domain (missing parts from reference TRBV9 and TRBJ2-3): DSGVTQTPKHLITATGQRVTLRCSPRSGDLSVYWYQQSLDQGLQFLIQYYNGEERAKGNILERFSAQQFPDLHSELNLSSLELGDSALYFCASSVSRTGAGDTQYFGPGTRLTVL.